This T cell receptor (beta chain) was profiled in a study of blood T cell repertoires in COVID-19. Study-wide background: PBMCs, B-cell-depleted T cells, or T cells were the source of the cDNA or gDNA that made up the material.

V was shortened by 2 bases and J by 7 bases, with 9 bases between the two germline ends. The CDR3 totals 13 residues. Under the authors' procedure: By means of reference gene primer amplification, nucleated cell counts were estimated. Sequencing used immunoSEQ multiplex PCR; TCRdb keeps in-frame clones, though not all of them. For V, J and clone size, that table is used; D and trimming come from the DNA. The sample records 93,000 or so clones, roughly 90% being singletons. The chain is built from TRBV12-3 or TRBV12-4 and TRBJ1-5; D is perhaps TRBD1 (5 bases). The TCR originated in an older woman with acute or convalescent COVID-19. Sequencing input: peripheral blood. The DNA of the CDR3 is TGTGCCAGCAGTTTACAGGGTAGGCAGCCCCAGCATTTT. Its translation is CASSLQGRQPQHF.